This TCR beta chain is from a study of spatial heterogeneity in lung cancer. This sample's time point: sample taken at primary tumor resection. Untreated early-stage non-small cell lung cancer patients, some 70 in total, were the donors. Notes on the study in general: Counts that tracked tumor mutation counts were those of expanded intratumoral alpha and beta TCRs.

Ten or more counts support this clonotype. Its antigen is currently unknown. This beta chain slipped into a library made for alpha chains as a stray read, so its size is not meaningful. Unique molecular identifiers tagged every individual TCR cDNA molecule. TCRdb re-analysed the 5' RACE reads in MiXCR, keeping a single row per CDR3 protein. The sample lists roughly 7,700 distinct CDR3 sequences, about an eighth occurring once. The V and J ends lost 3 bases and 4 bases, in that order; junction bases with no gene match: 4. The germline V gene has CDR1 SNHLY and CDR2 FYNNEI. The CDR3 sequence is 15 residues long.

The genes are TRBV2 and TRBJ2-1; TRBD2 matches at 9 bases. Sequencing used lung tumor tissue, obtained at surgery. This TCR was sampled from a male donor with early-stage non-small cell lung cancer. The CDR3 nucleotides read TGTGCCAGCAGTGAGACTAGCGGAAAGTACAATGAGCAGTTCTTC. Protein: CASSETSGKYNEQFF.